The clone carrying this TCR beta chain showed up just once. This CDR3 is 15 amino acids long. CDR1 and CDR2 (germline): LGHNT, FRNRAP. With V trimmed by 3 bases and J by 4 bases, 7 bases remained unmatched. This record comes from a study of blood T cell repertoires in COVID-19. TCRdb's table, derived via immunoSEQ multiplex PCR, lists solely in-frame clones and lacks some. The table shows a few hundred thousand clones, with around 89% occurring only once. Source material: peripheral blood. The TCR comes from a woman aged 35 to 49 with COVID-19, enrolled during active disease. The chain joins TRBV12-5 to TRBJ1-1; 8 positions match TRBD1. The CDR3 DNA reads TGTGCTAGTGGTTTACCCAGGGGGCGGGCCACTGAAGCTTTCTTT. It is translated as CASGLPRGRATEAFF.